This entry is about one T cell receptor beta chain. Produced via immunoSEQ multiplex PCR; TCRdb's table is partial and in-frame only. The sample includes approximately 200,000 clones, about 79% of them seen just once. This sample is drawn from a study of blood T cell repertoires in COVID-19. V was shortened by 1 base and J by 11 bases, with 11 bases between the two germline ends. The CDR3 totals 12 residues. Looked up from germline, CDR1 is LGHDT and CDR2 is YNNKEL (reference sequence). The V and J genes are TRBV3-1 (or the pseudogene TRBV3-2) and TRBJ1-1; D is ambiguous. The sample taken for sequencing was PBMCs or T cells enriched from blood (not recorded which). The sequence derives from a woman in her forties with acute COVID-19. The DNA for the CDR3 is TGTGCCAGCAGCCAAGGAATGAGGGCGGCTTTCTTT. Translating gives CASSQGMRAAFF.